Each of the 19 T cell receptor beta chains below was sequenced from the same sample in a study of blood T cell repertoires in COVID-19. Clones were read by immunoSEQ multiplex PCR, and TCRdb kept only the in-frame ones, dropping some. This sample has about 220,000 clones; about four fifths occur once, and the top ten carry about 3.3%. Sequenced: PBMCs or T cells enriched from blood (not recorded which). These TCRs come from a woman in her sixties or seventies who had recovered from COVID-19.

This clone has just one count. CDR3 nucleotide sequence: TGTGCCAGCAGCTCATCCGGGGGAAGAGATGGCTACACCTTC. It is translated as CASSSSGGRDGYTF. The genes are TRBV7-9 and TRBJ1-2, with a tentative D call TRBD1 (5 bases). V was pared by 4 bases and J by 6 bases, with 15 bases between. This CDR3 has 14 residues. Germline V gene data show CDR1 as SEHNR and CDR2 as FQNEAQ (reference sequence).

Comment on this clone: A read error may produce the germline difference seen at one junction end. This sequence joins TRBV5-4 and TRBJ1-6, with D tentatively TRBD1 (5 bases). The CDR3 has 15 amino acids. Germline V gene lookup returns CDR1 SGHNT and CDR2 YYREEE (reference sequence). The CDR3 protein is CASSPGDSSNSPLHF. CDR3 in DNA: TGTGCCAGCAGCCCGGGGGACTCCTCTAATTCACCCCTCCACTTT.

This chain connects TRBV6-2 or TRBV6-3 to TRBJ2-1; TRBD2 matches 7 bases. CDR3 length: 15 residues. V shed 4 bases, J shed 7 bases, and the junction held 10 bases outside the gene matches. Looked up from germline, CDR1 is MNHEY and CDR2 is SVGEGT. CDR3 amino acids: CASSFGGSGRNEQFF. CDR3 sequence (DNA): TGTGCCAGCAGTTTTGGCGGGAGTGGGAGGAATGAGCAGTTCTTC.

The chain employs TRBV4-2 and TRBJ2-7; no reliable D call. The CDR3 loop spans 12 amino acids. Trimming cost V 1 base and J 5 bases, with 6 bases left between them. Germline V gene data show CDR1 as LGHNA and CDR2 as YNFKEQ. In DNA, the CDR3 is TGTGCCAGCAGCCAAGGAGTCGACGAGCAGTACTTC. Translating it yields CASSQGVDEQYF.

The rearrangement uses TRBV19 and TRBJ2-3; TRBD1 matches 9 bases. Germline-derived CDR1 and CDR2 are LNHDA and SQIVND (reference sequence). V lost 5 bases and J lost 1; bases outside the gene matches: 7. The CDR3 sequence is 16 residues long. CDR3 region: CASSLGTGSGTDTQYF. As DNA, the CDR3 is TGTGCCAGTAGTCTCGGGACAGGGAGTGGCACAGATACGCAGTATTTT.

The chain employs TRBV4-1 and TRBJ2-1; 10 bases fit TRBD2. The CDR3 length is 17 residues. Germline CDR1 MGHRA, CDR2 YSYEKL. Losses at the gene ends were 6 bases for V and 9 bases for J; bases not matched to a gene: 17. The CDR3 DNA is TGCGCCAGCAGGGTGACTAGCGGGTCTACAATCAGATCTGAGCAGTTCTTC. Amino acids: CASRVTSGSTIRSEQFF.

The rearrangement joins TRBV10-3 to TRBJ2-3; D might be TRBD2 (5 bases). The CDR3 is 14 residues long. The V end was cut by 0 bases, the J end by 3 bases, with 7 bases between. Germline values: CDR1 ENHRY, CDR2 SYGVKD. The CDR3 sequence is CAISESSGTDTQYF. The CDR3 DNA reads as TGTGCCATCAGTGAGTCGTCGGGGACAGATACGCAGTATTTT.

This clone was seen only a few times. As DNA, the CDR3 is TGTGCCAGCAGCTTTGGGGCAATGGATTATTCACCCCTCCACTTT. Its translation: CASSFGAMDYSPLHF. The V and J genes are TRBV5-4 and TRBJ1-6; a possible D gene is TRBD1 (5 bases). The CDR3 has 15 amino acids. Deletions cut 2 bases from V and 8 bases from J, with 14 bases between. CDR1 is SGHNT, CDR2 YYREEE, per germline (reference sequence).

This rearrangement joins TRBV6-2 or TRBV6-3 to TRBJ2-7; TRBD1 matches 7 bases. Germline lookup yields CDR1 MNHEY and CDR2 SVGEGT. The CDR3 covers 15 residues. The ends lost 6 bases at V and 1 base at J; junction bases unmatched: 9. The CDR3 loop is CASSRGQLFSYEQYF. CDR3 nucleotide sequence: TGTGCCAGCAGCCGGGGACAGCTTTTTTCCTACGAGCAGTACTTC.

The table lists this clone with a few counts. The chain combines TRBV9 with TRBJ2-7; TRBD1 aligns across 8 bases. V was pared by 3 bases and J by 5 bases, with 13 bases of the junction left unmatched. Germline V gene data show CDR1 as SGDLS and CDR2 as YYNGEE. The CDR3 spans 16 residues. This CDR3 reads CASSARGQGASNEQYF. The CDR3, as DNA: TGTGCCAGCAGCGCCAGAGGACAGGGTGCTTCCAACGAGCAGTACTTC. Based on the CDR3 plus reference TRBV9 and TRBJ2-7, the full variable domain is DSGVTQTPKHLITATGQRVTLRCSPRSGDLSVYWYQQSLDQGLQFLIQYYNGEERAKGNILERFSAQQFPDLHSELNLSSLELGDSALYFCASSARGQGASNEQYFGPGTRLTVT.

The chain combines TRBV5-1 with TRBJ2-1; TRBD1 matches at 7 bases. CDR3 length equals 16 residues. Germline assignment: CDR1 SGHRS and CDR2 YFSETQ. The ends lost 3 bases at V and 4 bases at J; junction bases unmatched: 10. CDR3 DNA: TGCGCCAGCAGCTCTACCACAGGGGCCCAATACAATGAGCAGTTCTTC. It specifies CASSSTTGAQYNEQFF.

The V and J genes are TRBV7-6 and TRBJ2-3; D perhaps matches TRBD1 (6 bases). The germline V gene has CDR1 SGHVS and CDR2 FNYEAQ. V was pared by 5 bases and J by 0 bases, with 18 bases between. The CDR3 runs 17 residues. As DNA, the CDR3 is TGTGCCAGCAGCCCGGAAGACAGGCGACCTAGCACAGATACGCAGTATTTT. Protein sequence: CASSPEDRRPSTDTQYF.

Only one count was recorded for this clone. The V call is TRBV7-6, the J call TRBJ1-5; tentatively, D is TRBD1 (5 bases). The length of the CDR3 is 13 residues. In germline, CDR1 is SGHVS, CDR2 FNYEAQ. Deletions cut 5 bases from V and 4 bases from J, with 9 bases between. The DNA for the CDR3 is TGTGCCAGCAGCATACAGGAGAATCAGCCCCAGCATTTT. Translation: CASSIQENQPQHF.

The chain couples TRBV19 to TRBJ1-2; TRBD1 might be the D (5 bases). This CDR3 has 13 residues. V lost 10 bases, J lost 4 bases, and 16 bases lay in between. Germline assignment: CDR1 LNHDA and CDR2 SQIVND (reference sequence). CDR3 protein: CATRVTDFYGYTF. In DNA, the CDR3 is TGTGCCACCAGGGTGACCGATTTCTATGGCTACACCTTC.

The CDR3 DNA follows: TGTGCCAGCAGCTTGGTAGGGGCTTCACCCCACGAGCAGTACTTC. Protein product: CASSLVGASPHEQYF. The rearrangement joins TRBV5-6 to TRBJ2-7; a weak D match, TRBD1 (5 bases). The germline V and J ends were trimmed by 0 bases and 5 bases, with 15 bases remaining between them. This CDR3 is built from 15 residues. The germline CDR1 and CDR2 sequences are SGHDT and YYEEEE.

The rearrangement joins TRBV7-9 to TRBJ1-3; possibly TRBD1 for D (6 bases). The CDR3 is 15 residues long. The germline CDR1 and CDR2 sequences are SEHNR and FQNEAQ (reference sequence). The V and J ends lost 4 bases and 0 bases respectively, with 10 bases between them. The CDR3 DNA is TGTGCCAGCAGCTCCAGGGGCACCTCTGGAAACACCATATATTTT. It specifies CASSSRGTSGNTIYF.

The chain recombines TRBV3-1 (or the pseudogene TRBV3-2) with TRBJ1-2; D is possibly TRBD1 (6 bases). Trimming pared 6 bases from V and 4 bases from J, leaving 6 bases between. The CDR3 contains 11 residues. Per germline, CDR1 LGHDT and CDR2 YNNKEL (reference sequence). CDR3: CASRQGYGYTF. CDR3 in DNA: TGTGCCAGCAGACAGGGCTATGGCTACACCTTC.

Concerning this clone: One junction end does not reproduce the germline sequence, and a read error may be involved. The V call is TRBV6-5, the J call TRBJ1-2; possible D gene TRBD1, 6 bases. The CDR3 has 13 amino acids. The V gene's germline CDR1 is MNHEY and CDR2 SVGAGI. The CDR3 region is CASSYNVLDSRIF. Written as DNA, the CDR3 is TGTGCCAGCAGTTACAACGTCCTGGACAGCCGCATATTC.

The V and J genes are TRBV6-5 and TRBJ2-2; TRBD2 is a possible D gene (5 bases). This CDR3 is 15 amino acids long. Germline V CDR1 and CDR2: MNHEY, SVGAGI. The ends were cut back, 6 bases at V and 3 bases at J, with 14 bases in the middle. Written as DNA, the CDR3 is TGTGCCAGCAGCAAACAGAGGGTGCACACCGGGGAGCTGTTTTTT. Its translation: CASSKQRVHTGELFF.